One sample yielded the 22 T cell receptor beta chains listed below, sequenced in a study of blood T cell repertoires in COVID-19. The assay was immunoSEQ multiplex PCR, and TCRdb's table has in-frame clones only and misses some. The sample has under 200,000 clones; around 79% are singletons. Sequencing was carried out using PBMCs or T cells enriched from blood (not recorded which). The receptors originated from a man aged 50 to 59 who had recovered from COVID-19.

This clone came up once. The chain uses TRBV9 and TRBJ2-3; 9 positions agree with TRBD2. Germline V gene lookup returns CDR1 SGDLS and CDR2 YYNGEE. The length of the CDR3 is 17 residues. V trimming: 3 bases; J trimming: 5 bases; junction bases outside the gene matches: 13. The CDR3 spells CASSDEGTSRMVDTQYF. CDR3 nucleotides: TGTGCCAGCAGCGACGAAGGGACTAGCCGAATGGTAGATACGCAGTATTTT.

The gene calls are TRBV20-1 and TRBJ2-1; TRBD2 matches at 8 bases. Germline V CDR1 and CDR2: DFQATT, SNEGSKA (reference sequence). V trimming: 3 bases; J trimming: 0 bases; junction bases outside the gene matches: 13. This CDR3 is built from 18 residues. The DNA of the CDR3 is TGCAGTGCTAGTTCCTGGCGGGGGGTATCTAGCTCCTACAATGAGCAGTTCTTC. This translates into CSASSWRGVSSSYNEQFF.

V is TRBV28 and J is TRBJ1-5; 8 nucleotides align to TRBD1. Germline-derived CDR1 and CDR2 are MDHEN and SYDVKM. The J segment lost 0 bases and the V segment lost 2 bases, leaving 12 bases of the junction unmatched. The CDR3 is made up of 19 amino acids. The CDR3 DNA sequence: TGTGCCAGCAGTTTAACCGTCCTTGGGACAGGTAATAGCAATCAGCCCCAGCATTTT. Translation: CASSLTVLGTGNSNQPQHF.

Only one count was recorded for this clone. The rearrangement links TRBV7-9 to TRBJ1-5; TRBD1 matches 9 bases. Trimming at V came to 4 bases and at J to 7 bases, leaving 2 bases not matched to a gene. The CDR3 is 13 residues long. From germline, CDR1 is SEHNR and CDR2 FQNEAQ (reference sequence). In DNA form, the CDR3 reads TGTGCCAGCAGCTCGACAGGGGGGCAGCCCCAGCATTTT. It yields the protein CASSSTGGQPQHF.

The chain carries TRBV19 and TRBJ1-6, with TRBD1 matching over 10 bases. Germline-derived CDR1 and CDR2 are LNHDA and SQIVND (reference sequence). The junction had 5 bases not matched to a gene; V was cut back by 5 bases and J by 7 bases. The CDR3 length is 15 residues. CDR3 sequence (DNA): TGTGCCAGTAGTCGGCGGGACAGGGGAAATTCACCCCTCCACTTT. Encoded protein: CASSRRDRGNSPLHF.

This chain links TRBV4-2 with TRBJ2-1; 12 bases align to TRBD1. The CDR3 sequence is 16 residues long. V lost 1 base and J lost 8; bases outside the gene matches: 6. Germline CDR1 and CDR2: LGHNA and YNFKEQ. As DNA, the CDR3 is TGTGCCAGCAGCCAAGTGGGGACAGGGGGCAGTTATGAGCAGTTCTTC. Translation: CASSQVGTGGSYEQFF.

The V gene is TRBV27, the J gene TRBJ1-5; D call uncertain. V was trimmed by 4 bases and J by 7 bases, leaving 17 bases between them. Germline CDR1 reads MNHEY; CDR2 reads SMNVEV (reference sequence). This CDR3 region has 15 residues. Here the CDR3 DNA reads TGTGCCAGCAGTTGGGGAGAGGGCCCGGGACAGCCCCAGCATTTT. Translating it yields CASSWGEGPGQPQHF.

The V and J genes are TRBV5-6 and TRBJ2-3, with 7 bases fitting TRBD1. V lost 5 bases, J lost 0 bases, and 9 bases stayed unmatched. Germline assignment: CDR1 SGHDT and CDR2 YYEEEE. This CDR3 is built from 16 residues. This chain's CDR3 is CASSNKNRGSTDTQYF. CDR3 coding DNA: TGTGCCAGCAGTAATAAGAACAGGGGTAGCACAGATACGCAGTATTTT.

This chain connects TRBV7-9 to TRBJ1-1, with TRBD1 identical over 9 bases. The trim removed 3 bases at V and 4 bases at J, leaving 12 bases unmatched. Germline V gives CDR1 SEHNR, CDR2 FQNEAQ (reference sequence). The CDR3 runs 17 residues. Written as DNA, the CDR3 is TGTGCCAGCAGCTTTCCGGGACAGGGAGGCTCGGGCACTGAAGCTTTCTTT. This sequence encodes CASSFPGQGGSGTEAFF. Full variable domain (remainder filled in from reference TRBV7-9 and TRBJ1-1): DTGVSQNPRHKITKRGQNVTFRCDPISEHNRLYWYRQTLGQGPEFLTYFQNEAQLEKSRLLSDRFSAERPKGSFSTLEIQRTEQGDSAMYLCASSFPGQGGSGTEAFFGQGTRLTVV.

The V gene is TRBV5-1, the J gene TRBJ1-5; D perhaps matches TRBD1 (6 bases). Germline values: CDR1 SGHRS, CDR2 YFSETQ. The CDR3 is 14 residues long. Deletions cut 1 base from V and 9 bases from J, with 14 bases between. The CDR3 nucleotides read TGCGCCAGCAGCTTGATCCCAGGGGAAAGGCCCCAGCATTTT. This encodes CASSLIPGERPQHF. Variable domain in full (rest from reference TRBV5-1 and TRBJ1-5): KAGVTQTPRYLIKTRGQQVTLSCSPISGHRSVSWYQQTPGQGLQFLFEYFSETQRNKGNFPGRFSGRQFSNSRSEMNVSTLELGDSALYLCASSLIPGERPQHFGDGTRLSIL.

This chain connects TRBV11-2 to TRBJ2-3; D gene uncertain. Looked up from germline, CDR1 is SGHAT and CDR2 is FQNNGV. There are 13 residues in the CDR3. Deletions cut 5 bases from V and 8 bases from J, with 14 bases between. The CDR3 reads CASSPEPLFTQYF. The CDR3 DNA reads TGTGCCAGCAGCCCCGAACCACTTTTTACGCAGTATTTT.

The chain couples TRBV19 to TRBJ1-5; 9 bases fit TRBD1. Trimming removed 5 bases from V and 2 bases from J; junction bases left unmatched: 1. The germline gives CDR1 LNHDA, CDR2 SQIVND (reference sequence). This CDR3 region has 14 residues. The CDR3 coding sequence is TGTGCCAGTAGTCGACAGGGGGGCAATCAGCCCCAGCATTTT. Protein sequence: CASSRQGGNQPQHF. Drawing the rest from reference TRBV19 and TRBJ1-5, the complete variable domain is DGGITQSPKYLFRKEGQNVTLSCEQNLNHDAMYWYRQDPGQGLRLIYYSQIVNDFQKGDIAEGYSVSREKKESFPLTVTSAQKNPTAFYLCASSRQGGNQPQHFGDGTRLSIL.

This clone was observed a few times. The chain carries TRBV18 and TRBJ2-7; 8 bases agree with TRBD1. Germline CDR1 KGHSH, CDR2 LQKENI. The CDR3 is 13 residues long. V shed 4 bases, J shed 4 bases, and the junction held 3 bases outside the gene matches. The chain's CDR3 is CASSRDRTYEQYF. DNA of the CDR3: TGTGCCAGCTCACGGGACAGGACTTACGAGCAGTACTTC. The variable domain in full, completed from reference TRBV18 and TRBJ2-7, reads NAGVMQNPRHLVRRRGQEARLRCSPMKGHSHVYWYRQLPEEGLKFMVYLQKENIIDESGMPKERFSAEFPKEGPSILRIQQVVRGDSAAYFCASSRDRTYEQYFGPGTRLTVT.

V gene TRBV3-1 (or the pseudogene TRBV3-2) combines with J gene TRBJ2-1; 11 bases are shared with TRBD2. The CDR3 covers 15 residues. V dropped 4 bases and J dropped 1; count of bases not matched to a gene: 0. The germline CDR1 and CDR2 sequences are LGHDT and YNNKEL (reference sequence). This chain's CDR3 is CASSPSGRSYNEQFF. CDR3 DNA: TGTGCCAGCAGCCCTAGCGGGAGGTCCTACAATGAGCAGTTCTTC.

The rearrangement joins TRBV28 to TRBJ2-7, with a tentative D call TRBD1 (6 bases). Germline CDR1 is MDHEN and CDR2 is SYDVKM. V shed 6 bases and J shed 3 bases, with 21 bases lying between them. This CDR3 has 16 amino acids. CDR3 residues: CASRTEQGRWNYEQYF. The CDR3 coding sequence is TGTGCCAGCAGGACCGAACAGGGAAGGTGGAACTACGAGCAGTACTTC.

The rearrangement joins TRBV11-2 to TRBJ2-7; D unresolved. CDR3 length: 12 residues. Germline V gene sequence: CDR1 SGHAT, CDR2 FQNNGV. V was cut by 2 bases and J by 4 bases, with 6 bases left in between. The CDR3 region is CASSLIAYEQYF. In DNA, the CDR3 is TGTGCCAGCAGCTTAATAGCATACGAGCAGTACTTC.

V and J are TRBV11-3 and TRBJ2-1; TRBD1 agrees at 12 bases. Germline CDR1 and CDR2: SGHNT and YENEEA. The CDR3 consists of 14 residues. V lost 3 bases to trimming and J lost 10 bases; unmatched junction nucleotides: 4. The DNA of the CDR3 is TGTGCCAGCAGCTTGGGACAGGGGGCTTGGGAGCAGTTCTTC. This encodes CASSLGQGAWEQFF.

The rearrangement uses TRBV15 and TRBJ1-5, with 7 bases aligning to TRBD1. Trimming cost V 0 bases and J 4 bases; bases outside gene matches: 3. CDR1 LNHNV and CDR2 YYDKDF come from the germline V gene (reference sequence). The CDR3 covers 15 residues. CDR3 region: CATSREGTDNQPQHF. The CDR3 DNA sequence: TGTGCCACCAGCAGAGAAGGGACAGATAATCAGCCCCAGCATTTT.

The sample holds a few counts of this clone. CDR3 in DNA: TGTGCCAGCAGCCCAACAACGCATTACCCCAACAATGAGCAGTTCTTC. Protein product: CASSPTTHYPNNEQFF. The J gene is TRBJ2-1, the V gene TRBV7-9, with D uncertain. Per the germline V gene, CDR1 is SEHNR and CDR2 is FQNEAQ (reference sequence). V lost 5 bases to trimming and J lost 5 bases, with 19 bases between them. This CDR3 has 16 amino acids.

This clone has a single count. The rearrangement links TRBV9 to TRBJ1-4; 8 positions match TRBD1. CDR3 length equals 16 residues. Germline V CDR1 and CDR2: SGDLS, YYNGEE. The trim removed 0 bases at V and 7 bases at J, leaving 8 bases unmatched. CDR3 sequence: CASSVGTGLKSEKLFF. CDR3 coding DNA: TGTGCCAGCAGCGTAGGGACAGGGCTCAAGAGTGAAAAACTGTTTTTT.

This chain connects TRBV7-3 to TRBJ2-1, with 13 nucleotides matching TRBD2. J lost 4 bases, V lost 5 bases, and 8 bases had no gene match. There are 17 residues in the CDR3. From germline, CDR1 is SGHTA and CDR2 FQGTGA. CDR3 sequence: CASSPRLAGGQYNEQFF. DNA for the CDR3: TGTGCCAGCAGCCCGAGACTAGCGGGAGGTCAATACAATGAGCAGTTCTTC.

The chain is built from TRBV7-9 and TRBJ1-5; 9 bases are a match to TRBD1. This CDR3 contains 18 residues. The ends lost 5 bases at V and 6 bases at J; junction bases unmatched: 17. CDR1 and CDR2 from the germline V gene are SEHNR and FQNEAQ (reference sequence). The CDR3 DNA is TGTGCCAGCAGCCAAGCGGGGACAGGGAGCCTTTTCACTCAGCCCCAGCATTTT. Residues: CASSQAGTGSLFTQPQHF.